A single sample is the source of the 7 T cell receptor beta chains below, sequenced in a study of blood T cell repertoires in COVID-19. Here immunoSEQ multiplex PCR was the method, and the copy in TCRdb shows in-frame clones only, minus some. The sample holds 95,000 to 150,000 clones; 85% are singletons and the top ten take about a quarter. Sequencing was carried out using peripheral blood. Receptors originate from a woman of 80 years or more with acute or convalescent COVID-19.

This chain uses TRBV29-1 with TRBJ1-1, with 7 bases aligning to TRBD1. The CDR3 has 14 residues. The V gene's germline CDR1 is SQVTM and CDR2 ANQGSEA. V dropped 3 bases and J dropped 1; count of bases not matched to a gene: 5. CDR3 in amino acids: CSVERGGANTEAFF. CDR3 coding DNA: TGCAGCGTTGAGCGAGGGGGCGCGAACACTGAAGCTTTCTTT. The full variable domain, in which reference TRBV29-1 and TRBJ1-1 provide the parts outside the CDR3, is SAVISQKPSRDICQRGTSLTIQCQVDSQVTMMFWYRQQPGQSLTLIATANQGSEATYESGFVIDKFPISRPNLTFSTLTVSNMSPEDSSIYLCSVERGGANTEAFFGQGTRLTVV.

The CDR3 nucleotides are TGTGCCAGCAGCCATTCAGACAGGGGCAATCAGCCCCAGCATTTT. Encoded protein: CASSHSDRGNQPQHF. The chain recombines TRBV3-1 (or the pseudogene TRBV3-2) with TRBJ1-5, with TRBD1 identical over 7 bases. V was clipped by 3 bases and J by 2 bases; unmatched bases: 4. The CDR3 is 15 residues long. Germline V lookup: CDR1 LGHDT, CDR2 YNNKEL (reference sequence).

This clone has a single count. The chain combines TRBV20-1 with TRBJ1-4, with D hard to call. CDR1 and CDR2 (germline): DFQATT, SNEGSKA (reference sequence). Trimming removed 3 bases from V and 10 bases from J, with 15 bases in between. The CDR3 covers 13 residues. The CDR3 DNA is TGCAGTGCTAGTCCCACGGCGCTAGGAAAACTGTTTTTT. Translated: CSASPTALGKLFF.

The chain links TRBV28 to TRBJ1-5; D is undetermined. Trimming pared 3 bases from V and 5 bases from J, leaving 17 bases between. This CDR3 region has 16 residues. From germline, CDR1 is MDHEN and CDR2 SYDVKM. As DNA, the CDR3 is TGTGCCAGCAGTTTCAATAATCCAGAACCCCATCAGCCCCAGCATTTT. Amino acid sequence: CASSFNNPEPHQPQHF.

V usage is TRBV27 and J usage is TRBJ1-1; possibly TRBD1 for D (6 bases). This CDR3 comprises 14 residues. Trimming took off 8 bases at V and 1 base at J, with 14 bases between the two ends. Germline CDR1 and CDR2: MNHEY and SMNVEV (reference sequence). The CDR3 protein is CASASVGQNTEAFF. For the CDR3, the DNA is TGTGCCAGCGCCTCGGTGGGACAGAACACTGAAGCTTTCTTT.

This clone has more than one count but fewer than ten. The chain is built from TRBV2 and TRBJ1-6; 11 bases agree with TRBD1. The germline CDR1 and CDR2 sequences are SNHLY and FYNNEI. With 5 bases clipped from V and 9 bases from J, the junction kept 9 bases outside the gene matches. The CDR3 covers 16 residues. CDR3 DNA: TGTGCCAGCAGTCAGGGGGGACAGGGGGTAGGTTCACCCCTCCACTTT. Its protein is CASSQGGQGVGSPLHF.

The genes are TRBV3-1 (or the pseudogene TRBV3-2) and TRBJ1-5, with 9 bases aligning to TRBD1. Germline V gives CDR1 LGHDT, CDR2 YNNKEL (reference sequence). The CDR3 is 15 residues long. V gave up 4 bases and J gave up 3 bases; unmatched junction bases: 4. CDR3 DNA sequence: TGTGCCAGCAGCCGGGACAGGGTGGCCAATCAGCCCCAGCATTTT. Its protein product is CASSRDRVANQPQHF.